The 26 T cell receptor beta chains presented below share a single source sample, sequenced in a study of response to subunit inactivated influenza vaccine. TCRdb re-called the RT-PCR reads with MiXCR, one entry per CDR3 protein. The sample holds roughly 190,000 distinct CDR3 sequences; about an eighth are singletons and the top ten take about 28%. The specimen was CD8+ T cells sorted from PBMCs, collected 5 days after vaccination. The origin of the receptors is a man aged 45-60 years who received an inactivated influenza vaccine.

The chain links TRBV29-1 to TRBJ2-3; 15 bases fit TRBD2. This CDR3 spans 16 amino acids. Germline CDR1 reads SQVTM; CDR2 reads ANQGSEA. V shed 6 bases and J 7 bases; nucleotides not matched to a gene: 11. DNA for the CDR3: TGCAGCGTCCTCCCGGGACTAGCGGGGGGCGACTATACGCAGTATTTT. Protein product: CSVLPGLAGGDYTQYF.

The gene calls are TRBV7-8 and TRBJ1-1; the match to TRBD1 covers 7 bases. CDR1 is SGHVS and CDR2 is FQNEAQ in the germline V gene. There are 14 residues in the CDR3. Unmatched junction bases numbered 3, after V lost 5 bases and J lost 0 bases. The CDR3 DNA sequence: TGTGCCAGCAGCGTGGGACAGCTGAACACTGAAGCTTTCTTT. As protein: CASSVGQLNTEAFF. Drawing the rest from reference TRBV7-8 and TRBJ1-1, the complete variable domain is GAGVSQSPRYKVAKRGQDVALRCDPISGHVSLFWYQQALGQGPEFLTYFQNEAQLDKSGLPSDRFFAERPEGSVSTLKIQRTQQEDSAVYLCASSVGQLNTEAFFGQGTRLTVV.

This chain joins TRBV5-1 and TRBJ1-2; D is undetermined. The length of the CDR3 is 12 residues. Trimming stripped 0 bases from V and 6 bases from J, with 6 bases between. Per germline, CDR1 SGHRS and CDR2 YFSETQ. The CDR3 here is CASSLGGNGYTF. The CDR3 DNA sequence: TGCGCCAGCAGCTTGGGAGGGAATGGCTACACCTTC.

This clonotype was seen many times. The CDR3: CASSLVGPGLAGHTDTQYF. The DNA of the CDR3 is TGCGCCAGCAGCTTGGTGGGTCCGGGACTAGCGGGACACACAGATACGCAGTATTTT. The rearrangement joins TRBV5-1 to TRBJ2-3; TRBD2 agrees at 13 bases. CDR3 length: 19 residues. Trimming took 0 bases from V and 2 from J; bases not matched to a gene: 9. Germline V lookup: CDR1 SGHRS, CDR2 YFSETQ.

The gene calls are TRBV30 and TRBJ2-1; TRBD2 might be the D (5 bases). The V gene's germline CDR1 is GTSNPN and CDR2 SVGIG (reference sequence). The ends were cut back, 1 base at V and 0 bases at J, with 10 bases in the middle. The CDR3 consists of 15 residues. The CDR3 DNA reads TGTGCCTGGAGTGCCAGCGGCCCCTCCTACAATGAGCAGTTCTTC. Its protein product is CAWSASGPSYNEQFF.

This clonotype was detected a few times. In DNA, the CDR3 is TGTGCCAGCAGCGTAACGGGAGAACATTACGAGCAGTACTTC. Encoded protein: CASSVTGEHYEQYF. V gene TRBV9 combines with J gene TRBJ2-7; D is possibly TRBD2 (6 bases). CDR3 size: 14 residues. V shed 1 base and J shed 4 bases, with 12 bases lying between them. The germline V gene encodes CDR1 SGDLS and CDR2 YYNGEE.

The chain employs TRBV30 and TRBJ1-1; 7 nucleotides agree with TRBD1. Trimming took 1 base from V and 5 from J; bases not matched to a gene: 13. The CDR3 has 16 residues. CDR1 is GTSNPN and CDR2 is SVGIG in the germline V gene (reference sequence). CDR3 in DNA: TGTGCCTGGAGTGACGAAAGACAGGGAAGATGGACTGAAGCTTTCTTT. Its protein is CAWSDERQGRWTEAFF.

V is TRBV28 and J is TRBJ2-3; maybe TRBD1 (5 bases). The CDR3 runs 15 residues. CDR1 MDHEN and CDR2 SYDVKM come from the germline V gene. V dropped 3 bases and J dropped 0 bases, with 10 bases sitting between them. This CDR3 reads CASSFWGSSTDTQYF. Here the CDR3 DNA reads TGTGCCAGCAGTTTCTGGGGCTCCAGCACAGATACGCAGTATTTT. Full variable domain (remainder filled in from reference TRBV28 and TRBJ2-3): DVKVTQSSRYLVKRTGEKVFLECVQDMDHENMFWYRQDPGLGLRLIYFSYDVKMKEKGDIPEGYSVSREKKERFSLILESASTNQTSMYLCASSFWGSSTDTQYFGPGTRLTVL.

This clonotype was observed a handful of times. The chain employs TRBV28 and TRBJ2-7; weak D call: TRBD2 (5 bases). There are 17 residues in the CDR3. Trimming left V 6 bases short and J 2 bases short, with 23 bases between. Germline V lookup: CDR1 MDHEN, CDR2 SYDVKM. This chain's CDR3 is CASSNPSTEVSTYEQYF. CDR3 sequence (DNA): TGTGCCAGCAGCAATCCCTCGACGGAGGTATCCACCTACGAGCAGTACTTC.

The V call is TRBV29-1, the J call TRBJ2-3; tentatively, D is TRBD2 (5 bases). Deletions cut 3 bases from V and 2 bases from J, with 12 bases between. This CDR3 spans 14 amino acids. Germline CDR1 reads SQVTM; CDR2 reads ANQGSEA. The CDR3 DNA follows: TGCAGCGTTGAGAGGGAATGGCCCACAGATACGCAGTATTTT. Its translation: CSVEREWPTDTQYF.

In its sample, this clonotype was seen many times. Lacking the conserved final phenylalanine or tryptophan, this CDR3 likely reflects a read error. This sequence joins TRBV29-1 and TRBJ2-1; TRBD2 aligns across 11 bases. J was trimmed by 9 bases and V by 1 base; bases with no gene match: 8. The CDR3 sequence is 15 residues long. CDR1 SQVTM and CDR2 ANQGSEA come from the germline V gene. DNA for the CDR3: TGCAGCGTTGAAGGGCTAGCGGGAGGAGGTGGTGAGCAGTTCAGC. This translates into CSVEGLAGGGGEQFS.

The table lists this clonotype with a few counts. One end of the junction does not line up with germline, which may come from a read error. The rearrangement uses TRBV2 and TRBJ1-2; D not certain. The CDR3 has 11 residues. CDR1 and CDR2 (germline): SNHLY, FYNNEI. The CDR3 sequence: CLGSSSRGYTF. CDR3 nucleotides: TGCTTGGGATCATCTAGTCGTGGCTACACCTTC.

The V gene is TRBV4-3, the J gene TRBJ2-3; D possibly matches TRBD1 or TRBD2 (5 bases each). Per the germline V gene, CDR1 is LGHNA and CDR2 is YSLEER. CDR3 length: 16 residues. V was clipped by 0 bases and J by 2 bases, with 12 bases between them. The CDR3 nucleotides are TGCGCCAGCAGCCAAGATGGGGGTTCCCTCACAGATACGCAGTATTTT. Translated, it gives CASSQDGGSLTDTQYF.

The J gene is TRBJ2-5, the V gene TRBV5-5; TRBD2 is a possible D gene (6 bases). The CDR3 runs 16 residues. The V end lost 0 bases, the J end lost 5 bases, and 17 bases lay between the germline ends. Germline lookup yields CDR1 SGHKS and CDR2 YYEKEE (reference sequence). This CDR3 is CASSLGRGRGSETQYF. CDR3 DNA sequence: TGTGCCAGCAGCTTGGGGCGGGGTAGGGGTTCGGAGACCCAGTACTTC.

This clonotype was counted between two and nine times. This chain joins TRBV12-3 or TRBV12-4 and TRBJ2-3; 14 bases agree with TRBD2. With 6 bases clipped from V and 6 bases from J, the junction kept 5 bases outside the gene matches. This CDR3 spans 15 amino acids. The CDR3 region is CASSLGLAGVDTQYF. CDR3 sequence (DNA): TGTGCCAGCAGCCTGGGACTAGCGGGAGTGGATACGCAGTATTTT.

On this clonotype itself: Germline and junction disagree at one end, which may indicate a read error. The V gene is TRBV28, the J gene TRBJ2-7; TRBD2 matches 8 bases. CDR1 and CDR2 from the germline V gene are MDHEN and SYDVKM. The CDR3 is 17 amino acids. CDR3 coding DNA: TGTGCCAGCAGTCTCCCTTCCCTGACTAGCGACTCCTACGAGCGGTACTTC. This sequence encodes CASSLPSLTSDSYERYF.

This clonotype was seen a few times. The chain recombines TRBV10-3 with TRBJ2-5; TRBD1 aligns across 8 bases. Germline CDR1 ENHRY, CDR2 SYGVKD. This CDR3 contains 16 residues. Losses at the gene ends were 3 bases for V and 2 bases for J; bases not matched to a gene: 8. CDR3 amino acids: CAISDGQGHGQETQYF. The CDR3, as DNA: TGTGCCATCAGTGACGGACAGGGACACGGACAAGAGACCCAGTACTTC.

V usage is TRBV11-2 and J usage is TRBJ2-1; 9 positions agree with TRBD2. The germline V gene encodes CDR1 SGHAT and CDR2 FQNNGV. There are 17 residues in the CDR3. V was pared by 5 bases and J by 2 bases, with 10 bases of the junction left unmatched. The CDR3 nucleotides are TGTGCCAGCAGCCTCTTCCCTAGCGGGGCCCCCTACAATGAGCAGTTCTTC. It specifies CASSLFPSGAPYNEQFF. Full variable domain (missing parts from reference TRBV11-2 and TRBJ2-1): EAGVAQSPRYKIIEKRQSVAFWCNPISGHATLYWYQQILGQGPKLLIQFQNNGVVDDSQLPKDRFSAERLKGVDSTLKIQPAKLEDSAVYLCASSLFPSGAPYNEQFFGPGTRLTVL.

The V call is TRBV7-9, the J call TRBJ2-5; tentative D call: TRBD2 (6 bases). This CDR3 spans 16 amino acids. Trimming stripped 2 bases from V and 2 bases from J, with 15 bases between. Germline V gene data show CDR1 as SEHNR and CDR2 as FQNEAQ (reference sequence). CDR3 DNA sequence: TGTGCCAGCAGCTTACTGGGCGACGGGGGACAAGAGACCCAGTACTTC. As protein: CASSLLGDGGQETQYF. The variable domain in full, completed from reference TRBV7-9 and TRBJ2-5, reads DTGVSQNPRHKITKRGQNVTFRCDPISEHNRLYWYRQTLGQGPEFLTYFQNEAQLEKSRLLSDRFSAERPKGSFSTLEIQRTEQGDSAMYLCASSLLGDGGQETQYFGPGTRLLVL.

This clonotype came up many times. This rearrangement joins TRBV6-2 or TRBV6-3 to TRBJ1-6; 7 bases match TRBD1. The junction had 8 bases not matched to a gene; V was cut back by 5 bases and J by 7 bases. The CDR3 covers 15 residues. Germline V gene sequence: CDR1 MNHEY, CDR2 SVGEGT. CDR3 sequence (DNA): TGTGCCAGCAGTAAAGGGACAGTCGAAAATTCACCCCTCCACTTT. This translates into CASSKGTVENSPLHF.

DNA for the CDR3: TGTGCCAGCAGTGGAACAGCGGGAGGGTTACGAAGCTCCTACGAGCAGTACTTC. Protein product: CASSGTAGGLRSSYEQYF. This rearrangement joins TRBV6-2 or TRBV6-3 to TRBJ2-7; 10 positions agree with TRBD2. V dropped 5 bases and J dropped 0; count of bases not matched to a gene: 13. The CDR3 sequence is 18 residues long. Per the germline V gene, CDR1 is MNHEY and CDR2 is SVGEGT.

The rearrangement links TRBV12-3 or TRBV12-4 to TRBJ1-5, with TRBD1 as a possible D gene (6 bases). The CDR3 runs 14 residues. V was pared by 3 bases and J by 5 bases, with 11 bases between. The CDR3 region is CASSFHRVDQPQHF. The CDR3 DNA reads as TGTGCCAGCAGTTTTCACAGGGTAGATCAGCCCCAGCATTTT.

In this sample, this clonotype turned up many times. This chain uses TRBV4-2 with TRBJ1-1; maybe TRBD1 (5 bases). Germline values: CDR1 LGHNA, CDR2 YNFKEQ. V was shortened by 2 bases and J by 3 bases, with 10 bases between the two germline ends. CDR3 size: 14 residues. The CDR3 reads CASSQRGEDTEAFF. DNA of the CDR3: TGTGCCAGCAGCCAAAGAGGGGAGGACACTGAAGCTTTCTTT.

This clonotype was detected ten times or more. V and J are TRBV20-1 and TRBJ1-2; D gene ambiguous. V gave up 1 base and J gave up 8 bases, with 2 bases separating them. Per the germline V gene, CDR1 is DFQATT and CDR2 is SNEGSKA (reference sequence). The CDR3 sequence is 9 residues long. CDR3: CSARGGYTF. The DNA for the CDR3 is TGCAGTGCTAGAGGGGGCTACACCTTC.

At least ten counts were recorded for this clonotype. The V and J genes are TRBV2 and TRBJ2-7, with a possible D match to TRBD2 (6 bases). Germline CDR1 and CDR2: SNHLY and FYNNEI. This CDR3 spans 16 amino acids. V gave up 6 bases and J gave up 3 bases, with 21 bases separating them. In nucleotides, the CDR3 is TGTGCCAGCAGCGAACTACCCGGGACTGGGGGCTACGAGCAGTACTTC. Translated, it gives CASSELPGTGGYEQYF.

This clonotype was seen many times. The chain carries TRBV12-3 or TRBV12-4 and TRBJ2-1, with TRBD1 as a possible D gene (5 bases). Trimming cost V 6 bases and J 2 bases, with 11 bases left between them. CDR3 length: 14 amino acids. As DNA, the CDR3 is TGTGCCAGCAGACACACAGGAACCTACAATGAGCAGTTCTTC. Residues: CASRHTGTYNEQFF.